This T cell receptor beta chain was identified during a study of blood T cell repertoires in COVID-19. Germline trimming cut 5 bases from V and 3 bases from J; bases unmatched to any gene: 4. Germline V gives CDR1 LNHDA, CDR2 SQIVND (reference sequence). This CDR3 comprises 16 residues. Sequencing was performed with immunoSEQ multiplex PCR; in TCRdb, only in-frame clones are kept and a portion is missing. This repertoire shows roughly 92,000 clones, over 70% found once; its top ten account for approximately 34%. This chain uses TRBV19 with TRBJ2-3; 14 bases agree with TRBD2. The sequence derives from an elderly woman with active or convalescent COVID-19. Sequenced input: peripheral blood. As DNA, the CDR3 is TGTGCCAGTAGTCCGGGACTAGCGGGAGCGACAGATACGCAGTATTTT. It encodes CASSPGLAGATDTQYF.